This T cell receptor (beta chain) came from a study of blood T cell repertoires in COVID-19. V was cut by 7 bases and J by 5 bases, with 15 bases left in between. This CDR3 contains 14 residues. From germline, CDR1 is SGHNT and CDR2 YENEEA. Sequencing used immunoSEQ multiplex PCR; TCRdb keeps in-frame clones, though not all of them. The table includes hundreds of thousands of clones, 65% to 90% detected once. Sequencing was done on a sample of peripheral blood. The sequence derives from a human donor in a cohort sampled during active COVID-19. The rearrangement joins TRBV11-3 to TRBJ1-3; no reliable D call. DNA for the CDR3: TGTGCCAGCATCCTCATGGGAGAACGAAACACCATATATTTT. Its protein product is CASILMGERNTIYF.